Following are 24 T cell receptor beta chains from one sample sequenced in a study of blood T cell repertoires in COVID-19. TCRdb's table, derived via immunoSEQ multiplex PCR, lists solely in-frame clones and lacks some. The repertoire holds about 300,000 clones, approximately 86% seen once, with 1% to 1.5% in the top ten. What was sequenced was peripheral blood. These receptors originate from a man between 65 and 85 years old with acute or convalescent COVID-19.

In its sample, this clone was seen a few times. The chain uses TRBV5-1 and TRBJ1-5, with 8 bases matching TRBD1. Germline trimming cut 1 base from V and 5 bases from J; bases unmatched to any gene: 2. The CDR3 consists of 14 residues. Looked up from germline, CDR1 is SGHRS and CDR2 is YFSETQ. The CDR3 loop is CASSLLTGDQPQHF. The CDR3 coding sequence is TGCGCCAGCAGCTTGCTGACAGGGGATCAGCCCCAGCATTTT.

J is TRBJ2-3 and V is TRBV5-4; 9 bases align to TRBD1. Losses at the gene ends were 4 bases for V and 10 bases for J; bases not matched to a gene: 13. Germline CDR1 SGHNT, CDR2 YYREEE (reference sequence). The CDR3 runs to 15 residues. CDR3 sequence (DNA): TGTGCCAGCAGCAGGGACAGGGCACGGGGGGCTGCGCAGTATTTT. This gives the protein CASSRDRARGAAQYF.

The gene calls are TRBV5-4 and TRBJ1-2; 7 bases fit TRBD1. Germline values: CDR1 SGHNT, CDR2 YYREEE (reference sequence). The junction had 9 bases not matched to a gene; V was cut back by 0 bases and J by 4 bases. CDR3 length: 16 amino acids. The CDR3 DNA reads as TGTGCCAGCAGCTTGGGACAGGGTCATAACGGCTATGGCTACACCTTC. Protein: CASSLGQGHNGYGYTF. Filled out from reference TRBV5-4 and TRBJ1-2, the complete variable domain reads ETGVTQSPTHLIKTRGQQVTLRCSSQSGHNTVSWYQQALGQGPQFIFQYYREEENGRGNFPPRFSGLQFPNYSSELNVNALELDDSALYLCASSLGQGHNGYGYTFGSGTRLTVV.

This CDR3 reads CASSAGGAGNTIYF. CDR3 nucleotide sequence: TGTGCCAGCAGTGCAGGAGGGGCTGGAAACACCATATATTTT. The chain uses TRBV2 and TRBJ1-3; tentative D call: TRBD1 (5 bases). Germline V gene lookup returns CDR1 SNHLY and CDR2 FYNNEI. V lost 4 bases and J 2 bases, leaving 9 bases between the germline ends. The CDR3 contains 14 residues.

V gene TRBV30 combines with J gene TRBJ1-3; the D is unclear. CDR3 length equals 13 residues. Germline loops: CDR1 GTSNPN, CDR2 SVGIG (reference sequence). Trimming cost V 1 base and J 2 bases, with 6 bases left between them. For the CDR3, the DNA is TGTGCCTGGAGTGCAGGTCCTGGAAACACCATATATTTT. It yields the protein CAWSAGPGNTIYF.

The chain uses TRBV11-2 and TRBJ2-7, with D uncertain. With 3 bases removed from V and 3 bases from J, the gap between germline ends came to 12 bases. This CDR3 has 14 amino acids. Germline CDR1 is SGHAT and CDR2 is FQNNGV. The CDR3, as DNA: TGTGCCAGCAGCTTGGGTCAGGCTGACTACGAGCAGTACTTC. Encoded protein: CASSLGQADYEQYF.

The genes are TRBV10-3 and TRBJ2-5, with 10 bases identical to TRBD2. CDR3 length: 16 amino acids. V lost 0 bases, J lost 4 bases, and 5 bases stayed unmatched. Germline V lookup: CDR1 ENHRY, CDR2 SYGVKD. CDR3 coding DNA: TGTGCCATCAGTGAGTCGGTTCTAGCGGGAGTAGAGACCCAGTACTTC. Protein sequence: CAISESVLAGVETQYF.

The V and J genes are TRBV6-5 and TRBJ1-6, with 7 bases aligning to TRBD1. The CDR3 covers 15 residues. V lost 6 bases, J lost 6 bases, and 8 bases stayed unmatched. Germline values: CDR1 MNHEY, CDR2 SVGAGI. The CDR3 DNA reads TGTGCCAGCAGCCTGGAGGGGGCTTTTAATTCACCCCTCCACTTT. As protein: CASSLEGAFNSPLHF.

The chain has TRBV19 and TRBJ1-1; 10 nucleotides align to TRBD1. The CDR3 length is 12 residues. V lost 10 bases and J lost 5; bases outside the gene matches: 4. Germline V CDR1 and CDR2: LNHDA, SQIVND (reference sequence). This CDR3 reads CATGQGRTEAFF. Written as DNA, the CDR3 is TGTGCCACGGGACAGGGGCGGACTGAAGCTTTCTTT.

J is TRBJ1-5 and V is TRBV30; the match to TRBD1 covers 9 bases. Germline V gene sequence: CDR1 GTSNPN, CDR2 SVGIG (reference sequence). After removal of 0 bases from V and 9 bases from J, the junction contained 3 bases not matched to a gene. This CDR3 spans 13 amino acids. In nucleotides, the CDR3 is TGTGCCTGGAGTGTACAGGGGGCAGGGCCCCAGCATTTT. The encoded protein is CAWSVQGAGPQHF.

J is TRBJ2-1 and V is TRBV11-3; TRBD1 is a possible D gene (6 bases). The length of the CDR3 is 15 residues. Trimming pared 5 bases from V and 6 bases from J, leaving 17 bases between. Germline V gene data show CDR1 as SGHNT and CDR2 as YENEEA. The CDR3 reads CASSLPGQGRNEQFF. The CDR3 coding sequence is TGTGCCAGCAGCCTACCGGGACAAGGTCGCAATGAGCAGTTCTTC. Full variable domain (rest looked up from reference TRBV11-3 and TRBJ2-1): EAGVVQSPRYKIIEKKQPVAFWCNPISGHNTLYWYLQNLGQGPELLIRYENEEAVDDSQLPKDRFSAERLKGVDSTLKIQPAELGDSAVYLCASSLPGQGRNEQFFGPGTRLTVL.

This chain connects TRBV18 to TRBJ2-1; D gene ambiguous. Trimming left V 5 bases short and J 7 bases short, with 12 bases between. Germline CDR1 is KGHSH and CDR2 is LQKENI. The CDR3 extends over 13 amino acids. In nucleotides, the CDR3 is TGTGCCAGCTCAAAGTCTGGAGTGAATGAGCAGTTCTTC. Its protein product is CASSKSGVNEQFF.

The chain is built from TRBV30 and TRBJ2-7; D is ambiguous. The CDR3 runs to 11 residues. V was shortened by 3 bases and J by 8 bases, with 11 bases between the two germline ends. CDR1 is GTSNPN and CDR2 is SVGIG in the germline V gene (reference sequence). Here the CDR3 DNA reads TGTGCCTGGAGGGCCGAATTTAAGCAGTACTTC. This gives the protein CAWRAEFKQYF.

This clone was recorded many times. V and J are TRBV18 and TRBJ1-6; 7 bases map to TRBD1. Losses at the gene ends were 0 bases for V and 7 bases for J; bases not matched to a gene: 3. CDR1 and CDR2 (germline): KGHSH, LQKENI. The CDR3 spans 15 residues. Here the CDR3 DNA reads TGTGCCAGCTCACCACCGGGACAGCTGAATTCACCCCTCCACTTT. It specifies CASSPPGQLNSPLHF.

This chain uses TRBV5-1 with TRBJ2-5; 8 nucleotides align to TRBD1. CDR3 size: 15 residues. V lost 0 bases to trimming and J lost 4 bases; unmatched junction nucleotides: 5. The germline CDR1 and CDR2 sequences are SGHRS and YFSETQ. CDR3 loop: CASSLDPGGRETQYF. In DNA form, the CDR3 reads TGCGCCAGCAGCTTGGACCCAGGGGGCCGAGAGACCCAGTACTTC.

V usage is TRBV5-8 and J usage is TRBJ2-5; 8 nucleotides align to TRBD2. After removal of 9 bases from V and 1 base from J, the junction contained 5 bases not matched to a gene. This CDR3 contains 13 residues. Per the germline V gene, CDR1 is SGHTS and CDR2 is YDEGEE. Here the CDR3 reads CATGGAFQETQYF. DNA of the CDR3: TGTGCCACGGGGGGGGCGTTCCAAGAGACCCAGTACTTC.

The chain has TRBV6-2 or TRBV6-3 and TRBJ2-2, with TRBD1 identical over 7 bases. With V trimmed by 1 base and J by 3 bases, 8 bases remained unmatched. The germline V gene has CDR1 MNHEY and CDR2 SVGEGT. This CDR3 comprises 17 residues. Here the CDR3 reads CASSYYLGGSDTGELFF. In DNA, the CDR3 is TGTGCCAGCAGTTACTATTTAGGGGGCTCGGACACCGGGGAGCTGTTTTTT.

The chain combines TRBV7-9 with TRBJ2-3; D might be TRBD2 (6 bases). Trimming pared 0 bases from V and 8 bases from J, leaving 6 bases between. The CDR3 is 12 residues long. Germline assignment: CDR1 SEHNR and CDR2 FQNEAQ (reference sequence). The CDR3 DNA is TGTGCCAGCAGCTTAGCGGAGGGTACGCAGTATTTT. Translated: CASSLAEGTQYF.

V and J are TRBV24-1 and TRBJ1-5; possible D gene TRBD1, 5 bases. Germline V gene sequence: CDR1 KGHDR, CDR2 SFDVKD. Trimming left V 1 base short and J 1 base short, with 10 bases between. This CDR3 comprises 16 residues. The CDR3 region is CATSDLKGASNQPQHF. CDR3 bases: TGTGCCACCAGTGATTTAAAAGGGGCGAGCAATCAGCCCCAGCATTTT.

V usage is TRBV7-2 and J usage is TRBJ2-1; D not resolved. Deletions cut 8 bases from V and 4 bases from J, with 6 bases between. CDR1 SGHTA and CDR2 FQGNSA come from the germline V gene. The CDR3 is made up of 11 amino acids. The CDR3 here is CASGQYNEQFF. CDR3 nucleotide sequence: TGTGCCAGCGGCCAGTACAATGAGCAGTTCTTC.

The genes are TRBV19 and TRBJ2-3, with D perhaps TRBD1 (6 bases). The length of the CDR3 is 16 residues. V dropped 5 bases and J dropped 3 bases, with 18 bases sitting between them. The germline gives CDR1 LNHDA, CDR2 SQIVND (reference sequence). CDR3 DNA: TGTGCCAGTAGTCCTGTGGGGCAGGGGAGTACAGATACGCAGTATTTT. It translates to CASSPVGQGSTDTQYF.

The genes are TRBV28 and TRBJ1-5; tentatively, D is TRBD1 (5 bases). The CDR3 length is 15 residues. Trimming shortened V by 5 bases and J by 3 bases, and 14 bases separated the two germline ends. Germline V gene sequence: CDR1 MDHEN, CDR2 SYDVKM. The CDR3 DNA reads as TGTGCCAGCAGTGCAGGGAGCGGGTTCAATCAGCCCCAGCATTTT. Translating gives CASSAGSGFNQPQHF.

The chain is built from TRBV7-8 and TRBJ2-7; 10 bases match TRBD1. Trimming took 1 base from V and 2 from J; bases not matched to a gene: 2. Germline V gene lookup returns CDR1 SGHVS and CDR2 FQNEAQ. The CDR3 covers 15 residues. CDR3 bases: TGTGCCAGCAGCTTAGAAGGGACAGGGGCCTACGAGCAGTACTTC. It codes for CASSLEGTGAYEQYF.

This chain joins TRBV5-1 and TRBJ2-3; TRBD2 matches at 8 bases. The CDR3 covers 16 residues. With V trimmed by 4 bases and J by 4 bases, 11 bases remained unmatched. Germline lookup yields CDR1 SGHRS and CDR2 YFSETQ. The CDR3 here is CASSPPSGSVADTQYF. CDR3 nucleotides: TGCGCCAGCAGCCCCCCAAGCGGGAGCGTCGCAGATACGCAGTATTTT.